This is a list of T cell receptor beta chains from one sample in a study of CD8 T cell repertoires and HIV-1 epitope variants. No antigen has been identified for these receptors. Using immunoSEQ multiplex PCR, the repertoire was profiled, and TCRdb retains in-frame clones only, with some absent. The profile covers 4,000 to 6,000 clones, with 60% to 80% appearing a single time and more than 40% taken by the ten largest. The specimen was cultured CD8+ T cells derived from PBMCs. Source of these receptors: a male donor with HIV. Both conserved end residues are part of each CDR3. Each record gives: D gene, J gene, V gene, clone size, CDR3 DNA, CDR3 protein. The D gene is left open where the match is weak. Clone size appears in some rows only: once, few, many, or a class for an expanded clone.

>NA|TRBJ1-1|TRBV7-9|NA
TGTGCCAGCAGCTTAAATGGGGGTTCCAACACTGAAGCTTTCTTT
CASSLNGGSNTEAFF
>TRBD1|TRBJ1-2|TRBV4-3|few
TGCGCCAGCAGCCACGCAGGGGGCTTGCTCGGCTACACCTTC
CASSHAGGLLGYTF
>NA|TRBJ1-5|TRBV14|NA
TGTGCCAGCAGCCAGGGACGTGGGCAGCCCCAGCATTTT
CASSQGRGQPQHF
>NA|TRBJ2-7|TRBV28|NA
TGTGCCAGCAGACCCCAAACAGGTGACGGTTCCTCCTACGAGCAGTACTTC
CASRPQTGDGSSYEQYF
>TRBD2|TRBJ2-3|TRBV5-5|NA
TGTGCCAGCAGCTTGGTTACTAGCGCTAGCACAGATACGCAGTATTTT
CASSLVTSASTDTQYF
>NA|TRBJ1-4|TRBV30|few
TGTGCCTCCCGGAGGGGGGGCAAGGAAAAACTGTTTTTT
CASRRGGKEKLFF
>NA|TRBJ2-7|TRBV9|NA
TGTGCCAGCAGCCATGAACCGGGTTCCGGCTCCTACGAGCAGTACTTC
CASSHEPGSGSYEQYF
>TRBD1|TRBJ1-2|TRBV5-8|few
TGTGCCAGCAGCCCTGGGACAGTCGGCTACACCTTC
CASSPGTVGYTF
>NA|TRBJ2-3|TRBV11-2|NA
TGTGCCAGCAGCTCTATAGGCGGTCTAGGTACGCAGTATTTT
CASSSIGGLGTQYF
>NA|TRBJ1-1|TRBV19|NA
TGTGCCAGTAGTCTCGGAGGCAGGGACACTGAAGCTTTCTTT
CASSLGGRDTEAFF
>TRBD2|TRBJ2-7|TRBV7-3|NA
TGTGCCAGCAGCTTAACTAGCGGGGTTGAGCAGTACTTC
CASSLTSGVEQYF
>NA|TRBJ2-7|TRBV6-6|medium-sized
TGTGCCAGCAGCCCCGGGGCGATTACCTACGAGCAGTACTTC
CASSPGAITYEQYF
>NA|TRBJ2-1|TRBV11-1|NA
TGTGCCAGCAGCCCCACCGGGGGTGAGCAGTTCTTC
CASSPTGGEQFF
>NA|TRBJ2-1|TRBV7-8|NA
TGTGCCAGCAGCTTAGAACTAGGGATTGAGCAGTTCTTC
CASSLELGIEQFF
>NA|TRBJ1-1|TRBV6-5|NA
TGTGCCAGCAGTTTGGAGGGGAACCTGAACACTGAAGCTTTCTTT
CASSLEGNLNTEAFF
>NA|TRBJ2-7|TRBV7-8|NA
TGTGCCAGCAGCTCCCTCAGGGGTGAAACGCCCTACGAGCAGTACTTC
CASSSLRGETPYEQYF
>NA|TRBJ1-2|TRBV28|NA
TGTGCCAGCAGTTTCCCACGGACAGACACTAACTATGGCTACACCTTC
CASSFPRTDTNYGYTF
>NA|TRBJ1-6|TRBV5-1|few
TGCGCCAGCAGCTTGGGGGAAACCTCCTATAATTCACCCCTCCACTTT
CASSLGETSYNSPLHF
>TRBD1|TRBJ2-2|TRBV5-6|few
TGTGCCAGCAGCTTGTTAGGAGCCGGGACAGCGAACACCGGGGAGCTGTTTTTT
CASSLLGAGTANTGELFF
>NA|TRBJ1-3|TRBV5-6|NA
TGTGCCAGCAGCTTGGGAGCCGGGGCAACTGGAAACACCATATATTTT
CASSLGAGATGNTIYF
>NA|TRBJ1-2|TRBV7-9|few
TGTGCCAGCAGCCGCGGGGTCCCGATTGGCTACACCTTC
CASSRGVPIGYTF
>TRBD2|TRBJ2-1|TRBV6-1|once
TGTGCCAGCAGTGAGTGGCTAGCGGGAGGTTACAATGAGCAGTTCTTC
CASSEWLAGGYNEQFF
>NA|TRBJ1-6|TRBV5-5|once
TGTGCCAGCAGCTTGGGGTACGGGGGCGAATCACCCCTCCACTTT
CASSLGYGGESPLHF
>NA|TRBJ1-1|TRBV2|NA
TGTGCCAGCAGTCCCCCCACCCACCAGGGGCTCCCTGAAGCTTTCTTT
CASSPPTHQGLPEAFF
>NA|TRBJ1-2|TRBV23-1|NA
TGCGCCAGCAGTCGGCCGGACCTGGGGCCCTATGGCTACACCTTC
CASSRPDLGPYGYTF
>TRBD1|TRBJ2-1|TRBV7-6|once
TGTGCCAGCAGCTTTGGGACAGGGGTCGATGAGCAGTTCTTC
CASSFGTGVDEQFF
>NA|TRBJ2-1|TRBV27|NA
TGTGCCAGCAGTTTTAAGGGTATTAACTACAATGAGCAGTTCTTC
CASSFKGINYNEQFF
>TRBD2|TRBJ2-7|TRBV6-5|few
TGTGCCAGCAGTGCGGGGACTATCGAGCAGTACTTC
CASSAGTIEQYF
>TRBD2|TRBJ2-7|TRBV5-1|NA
TGCGCCAGCACCGAAACGGGAGGGTCCTACGAGCAGTACTTC
CASTETGGSYEQYF
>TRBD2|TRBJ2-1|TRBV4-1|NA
TGCGCCAGCAGCCAGGCCCCTAGCGGGGGGGCACAGAATGAGCAGTTCTTC
CASSQAPSGGAQNEQFF
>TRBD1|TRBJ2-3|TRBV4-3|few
TGCGCCAGCAGCCTCCGGACAGGGATCACAGATACGCAGTATTTT
CASSLRTGITDTQYF
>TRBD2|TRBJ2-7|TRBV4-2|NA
TGTGCCAGCAGCCAAGAACTAGCGGGAGTTAGCTCCTACGAGCAGTACTTC
CASSQELAGVSSYEQYF
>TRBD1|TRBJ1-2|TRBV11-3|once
TGTGCCAGCAGCTCCGGACAGGATTTAGATGGCTACACCTTC
CASSSGQDLDGYTF
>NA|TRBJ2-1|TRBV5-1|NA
TGCGCCAGCAGCTTGGACAGTTACAATGAGCAGTTCTTC
CASSLDSYNEQFF
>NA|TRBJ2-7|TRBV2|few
TGTGCCAGCAGAGGGACACCCTATAACGAGCAGTACTTC
CASRGTPYNEQYF
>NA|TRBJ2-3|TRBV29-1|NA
TGCAGCGTCCCGGGGTCTGGGGGGAACACAGATACGCAGTATTTT
CSVPGSGGNTDTQYF
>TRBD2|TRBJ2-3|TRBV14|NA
TGTGCCAGCAGCCAAGATAGGAGGGAGGGCCGGGGAGATACGCAGTATTTT
CASSQDRREGRGDTQYF
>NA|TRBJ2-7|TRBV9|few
TGTGCCAGCAGCGTAGCAGGGGACGAGCAGTACTTC
CASSVAGDEQYF
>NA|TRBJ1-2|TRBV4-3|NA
TGCGCCAGCAGCCAAGATCGCAACGGTCAGATCCTTTATGGCTACACCTTC
CASSQDRNGQILYGYTF
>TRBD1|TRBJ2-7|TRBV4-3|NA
TGCGCCAGCAGCCAAGGTGGACAGGGCTACGAGCAGTACTTC
CASSQGGQGYEQYF
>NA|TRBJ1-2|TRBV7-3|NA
TGTGCCAGCAGCGATGGGGGAGGGGATCAGGGTAGAGGCTACACCTTC
CASSDGGGDQGRGYTF
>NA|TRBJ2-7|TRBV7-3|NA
TGTGCCAGCAGCTTACGAGCGGGCGAGCAGTACTTC
CASSLRAGEQYF
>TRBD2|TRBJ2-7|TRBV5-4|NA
TGTGCCAGCAGCTTTAGCGGGGGGTACTACGAGCAGTACTTC
CASSFSGGYYEQYF
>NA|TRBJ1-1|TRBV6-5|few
TGTGCCAGCAGAGACTTAGAGGGGAACACTGAAGCTTTCTTT
CASRDLEGNTEAFF
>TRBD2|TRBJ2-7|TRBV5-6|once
TGTGCCAGCAGCACAACTAGCGGGAGTTCCGGGCAGTACTTC
CASSTTSGSSGQYF
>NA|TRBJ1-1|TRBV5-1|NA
TGCGCCAGCAGCTTTCCCAAAGGGGAGAACACTGAAGCTTTCTTT
CASSFPKGENTEAFF
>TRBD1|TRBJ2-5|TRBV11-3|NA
TGTGCCAGCAGCTTGGACAGGTCCCAAGAGACCCAGTACTTC
CASSLDRSQETQYF
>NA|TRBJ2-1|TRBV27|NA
TGTGCCAGCAGTCCTCGATGGACAGACAATGAGCAGTTCTTC
CASSPRWTDNEQFF